These 16 T cell receptor beta chains originate from one sample sequenced in a study of shared clonotypes between healthy human individuals (dated by TCRdb to 2019 to 2021). Libraries were made using the immunoSEQ multiplex PCR assay. TCRdb carries this immuneACCESS record with in-frame sequences only. Its versions omit some clonotypes, under half of them owing to an unresolved V gene in the studies checked, with the rest unexplained. Counted in this sample were around 1.5 million clones; around 98% of them appeared once. The ten largest clones capture roughly 0.45% of the sample. Input material: naive CD4+ T cells sorted from blood. The sample's cell subset or site label is to be understood as: CD45RA+ positively selected. The origin of the receptors is a man in his thirties or forties in good health.

V is TRBV5-6 and J is TRBJ2-5; no clear D gene. Germline values: CDR1 SGHDT, CDR2 YYEEEE. The CDR3 is made up of 12 amino acids. V was trimmed by 0 bases and J by 5 bases, leaving 5 bases between them. The CDR3 DNA is TGTGCCAGCAGCTTGGGGTCCGAGACCCAGTACTTC. Translated: CASSLGSETQYF.

The rearrangement uses TRBV7-6 and TRBJ2-2; perhaps TRBD2 as D (6 bases). The CDR3 spans 16 residues. Germline V CDR1 and CDR2: SGHVS, FNYEAQ. Deletions cut 2 bases from V and 0 bases from J, with 10 bases between. CDR3 coding DNA: TGTGCCAGCAGCTTACAACTAGCCACGAACACCGGGGAGCTGTTTTTT. The encoded protein is CASSLQLATNTGELFF.

The V gene is TRBV14, the J gene TRBJ2-1; a weak D match, TRBD2 (7 bases). V was shortened by 4 bases and J by 8 bases, with 21 bases between the two germline ends. Germline V CDR1 and CDR2: SGHDN, FVKESK. The CDR3 length is 16 residues. The DNA of the CDR3 is TGTGCCAGCAGCCTAAACAGGGAATTTCGGGGGGATGAGCAGTTCTTC. Translating it yields CASSLNREFRGDEQFF.

The V and J genes are TRBV10-2 and TRBJ1-1; D gene uncertain. The CDR3 consists of 14 residues. Trimming cost V 2 bases and J 9 bases, with 16 bases left between them. Germline loops: CDR1 WSHSY, CDR2 SAAADI. CDR3 loop: CASSETRGQRQAFF. CDR3 DNA: TGCGCCAGCAGTGAGACCAGAGGCCAGAGACAAGCTTTCTTT.

The chain has TRBV9 and TRBJ1-3, with 7 bases identical to TRBD1. V was clipped by 3 bases and J by 0 bases; unmatched bases: 6. From germline, CDR1 is SGDLS and CDR2 YYNGEE. CDR3 length: 16 residues. CDR3 region: CASSAGQFGSGNTIYF. The CDR3 DNA follows: TGTGCCAGCAGCGCGGGACAGTTCGGCTCTGGAAACACCATATATTTT.

V and J are TRBV6-5 and TRBJ1-3; the D gene is possibly TRBD1 (6 bases). The ends were cut back, 6 bases at V and 2 bases at J, with 11 bases in the middle. The germline V gene encodes CDR1 MNHEY and CDR2 SVGAGI. CDR3 length: 14 amino acids. The CDR3 loop reads CASSPGTTGNTIYF. Written as DNA, the CDR3 is TGTGCCAGCAGCCCCGGGACAACTGGAAACACCATATATTTT.

With respect to this clone: This sample also contains other DNA sequences that code for the same CDR3. This chain uses TRBV7-9 with TRBJ2-2; the D is unclear. Trimming pared 1 base from V and 0 bases from J, leaving 3 bases between. The length of the CDR3 is 14 residues. Per the germline V gene, CDR1 is SEHNR and CDR2 is FQNEAQ (reference sequence). The CDR3 nucleotides read TGTGCCAGCAGCTTAGGCTCGAACACCGGGGAGCTGTTTTTT. Amino acid sequence: CASSLGSNTGELFF.

Note on this clone: In the same sample, other DNA sequences code for this CDR3. The chain employs TRBV5-4 and TRBJ1-1, with a possible D match to TRBD1 (5 bases). The CDR3 contains 14 residues. CDR1 SGHNT and CDR2 YYREEE come from the germline V gene (reference sequence). Trimming removed 4 bases from V and 5 bases from J, with 15 bases in between. The CDR3 sequence is CASSLGRGDTEAFF. CDR3 DNA: TGTGCCAGCAGCCTGGGGAGAGGGGATACTGAAGCTTTCTTT. Variable domain in full (rest from reference TRBV5-4 and TRBJ1-1): ETGVTQSPTHLIKTRGQQVTLRCSSQSGHNTVSWYQQALGQGPQFIFQYYREEENGRGNFPPRFSGLQFPNYSSELNVNALELDDSALYLCASSLGRGDTEAFFGQGTRLTVV.

This rearrangement joins TRBV7-9 to TRBJ2-5, with 8 bases lining up with TRBD2. Germline CDR1 reads SEHNR; CDR2 reads FQNEAQ (reference sequence). This CDR3 has 13 residues. Trimming took 5 bases from V and 5 from J; bases not matched to a gene: 4. The CDR3 DNA reads TGTGCCAGCAGCCAGCGGGAGTGGGAGACCCAGTACTTC. Protein: CASSQREWETQYF.

This clone is a singleton in its sample. The chain employs TRBV29-1 and TRBJ2-4; 10 positions agree with TRBD1. This CDR3 has 15 residues. The V and J ends lost 7 bases and 1 base, in that order; junction bases with no gene match: 7. Germline CDR1 is SQVTM and CDR2 is ANQGSEA. As DNA, the CDR3 is TGCAGCGGACCCGACAGGGGGCGCGCCAAAAACATTCAGTACTTC. Its protein is CSGPDRGRAKNIQYF.

J is TRBJ2-7 and V is TRBV19; 8 positions agree with TRBD1. Germline-derived CDR1 and CDR2 are LNHDA and SQIVND (reference sequence). The CDR3 covers 16 residues. With V trimmed by 1 base and J by 2 bases, 7 bases remained unmatched. The CDR3 DNA follows: TGTGCCAGTAGTATAGGAACGCAGGGGGCAACCTACGAGCAGTACTTC. Its translation is CASSIGTQGATYEQYF.

This clone appeared once. The V call is TRBV7-3, the J call TRBJ2-1; the D call may be TRBD1 or TRBD2 (5 bases each). The CDR3 sequence is 13 residues long. Germline CDR1 SGHTA, CDR2 FQGTGA. Trimming shortened V by 0 bases and J by 10 bases, and 10 bases separated the two germline ends. CDR3 in amino acids: CASSLTGAGEQFF. CDR3 nucleotide sequence: TGTGCCAGCAGCTTAACCGGGGCAGGCGAGCAGTTCTTC.

A note on this clone: The same CDR3 can be traced to other DNA sequences in this sample. The chain couples TRBV11-2 to TRBJ2-7, with D hard to call. V lost 1 base to trimming and J lost 5 bases, with 12 bases between them. The CDR3 has 14 amino acids. In germline, CDR1 is SGHAT, CDR2 FQNNGV. This CDR3 is CASSLALGSDEQYF. DNA of the CDR3: TGTGCCAGCAGCTTAGCCCTCGGTAGTGACGAGCAGTACTTC.

This chain uses TRBV7-2 with TRBJ2-7; 8 bases align to TRBD2. After removal of 1 base from V and 6 bases from J, the junction contained 11 bases not matched to a gene. The CDR3 has 16 amino acids. CDR1 is SGHTA, CDR2 FQGNSA, per germline. The CDR3 DNA is TGTGCCAGCAGCTTAGGAGGAGGCCGCGGGAGGTCCGAGCAGTACTTC. It specifies CASSLGGGRGRSEQYF.

J is TRBJ2-5 and V is TRBV11-2; D is perhaps TRBD2 (6 bases). This CDR3 has 16 amino acids. Trimming took 3 bases from V and 2 from J, leaving 16 bases between them. CDR1 and CDR2 (germline): SGHAT, FQNNGV. The CDR3 coding sequence is TGTGCCAGCAGCTTTTGGGGGAGGAACCCACAAGAGACCCAGTACTTC. It codes for CASSFWGRNPQETQYF.

V usage is TRBV4-1 and J usage is TRBJ1-5; 9 bases are shared with TRBD1. Losses at the gene ends were 0 bases for V and 4 bases for J; bases not matched to a gene: 10. CDR3 size: 18 residues. Germline values: CDR1 MGHRA, CDR2 YSYEKL. The CDR3 DNA is TGCGCCAGCAGCCAAGAGGTACAGGGGGCAATGAGAAATCAGCCCCAGCATTTT. Its protein is CASSQEVQGAMRNQPQHF.